The clone carrying this T cell receptor beta chain appeared a single time. Antigen: not known. The data were taken from a study of STAT5B mutations in CD4+ large granular lymphocyte leukemia. Study-wide points: 8/27 top patient clones versus 2/35 control clones were TRBV06-family.

The CDR3 runs to 16 residues. V was pared by 6 bases and J by 0 bases, with 15 bases between. The germline gives CDR1 MDHEN, CDR2 SYDVKM. TCRdb keeps only in-frame clones here, not all; method: immunoSEQ multiplex PCR. Here the sample spans 37,000 or so clones, 80% to 90% being singletons. The sequenced sample consisted of CD4+ T cells from blood buffy coats. The receptor's source is a human donor in good health. V and J are TRBV28 and TRBJ1-5; D not resolved. The CDR3, as DNA: TGTGCCAGCAGCCCCATGAGCCTCTATAGCAATCAGCCCCAGCATTTT. Protein product: CASSPMSLYSNQPQHF.